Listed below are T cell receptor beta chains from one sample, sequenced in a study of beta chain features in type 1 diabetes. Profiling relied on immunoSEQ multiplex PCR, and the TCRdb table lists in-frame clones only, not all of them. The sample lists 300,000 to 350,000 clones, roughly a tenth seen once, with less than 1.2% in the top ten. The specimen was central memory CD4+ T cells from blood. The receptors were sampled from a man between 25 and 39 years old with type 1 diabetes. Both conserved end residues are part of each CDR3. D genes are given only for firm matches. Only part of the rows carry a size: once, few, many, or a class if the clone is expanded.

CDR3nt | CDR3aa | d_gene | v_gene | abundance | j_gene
TGTGCCAGCTCACCAACGTCGGGGTTGGCCGGGGAGCTGTTTTTT | CASSPTSGLAGELFF | NA | TRBV18 | NA | TRBJ2-2
TGTGCCAGCAGCTTGTGGCCAGGACGGTCGAACACTGAAGCTTTCTTT | CASSLWPGRSNTEAFF | NA | TRBV7-2 | few | TRBJ1-1
TGCGCCAGCAGCCTGAGCCCTAAGGGGAATGAAAAACTGTTTTTT | CASSLSPKGNEKLFF | NA | TRBV7-2 | NA | TRBJ1-4
TGCGCCAGCAGCTCCGGGAGCGGGTGGGGAGGAGATACGCAGTATTTT | CASSSGSGWGGDTQYF | NA | TRBV5-1 | few | TRBJ2-3
TGTGCCAGCAGCAGAGGGGGCAATTCACCCCTCCACTTT | CASSRGGNSPLHF | TRBD1 | TRBV14 | many | TRBJ1-6
TGCAGTGCTTCGGGGACTGAAGCTTTCTTT | CSASGTEAFF | NA | TRBV20-1 | few | TRBJ1-1
TGCAGCGTTGGCGACATAGATGGCTACACCTTC | CSVGDIDGYTF | NA | TRBV29-1 | few | TRBJ1-2
TGTGCCAGCAGTAGCAACAGGGTACTAGGGACCCAGTACTTC | CASSSNRVLGTQYF | NA | TRBV6-6 | few | TRBJ2-5
TGTGCCAGCAGCGAAGATTACGGCTCACCCCTCCACTTT | CASSEDYGSPLHF | NA | TRBV9 | NA | TRBJ1-6
TGTGCCAGCAGCTTCAAGCGGGGGCCAGATACGCAGTATTTT | CASSFKRGPDTQYF | TRBD2 | TRBV7-2 | few | TRBJ2-3